This T cell receptor beta chain was documented in a study of OX40 agonist ivuxolimab in advanced cancers. Sequencing was performed with immunoSEQ multiplex PCR; in TCRdb, only in-frame clones are kept and a portion is missing. The repertoire holds approximately 79,000 clones, with roughly 90% as singletons. The sample holds one count of this clone. Its antigen is as yet unknown. This CDR3 is 15 amino acids long. V lost 0 bases, J lost 0 bases, and 7 bases lay in between. Germline V gene sequence: CDR1 SGHRS, CDR2 YFSETQ. The study, taken as a whole, reports: At 0.1 to 3.0 mg/kg and by week 6, clonal expansion occurred in CD4+ and CD8+ blood T cells.

Here the sequenced sample was CD4+ or CD8+ T cells sorted from blood, taken in a trial of the OX40 agonist ivuxolimab. This sequence was found in an adult with an advanced solid tumor such as melanoma, head and neck, liver or kidney cancer. This sequence joins TRBV5-1 and TRBJ2-1; D is tentatively TRBD1 or TRBD2 (5 bases each). This CDR3 is CASSLVRGSYNEQFF. CDR3 DNA sequence: TGCGCCAGCAGCTTGGTGAGGGGCTCCTACAATGAGCAGTTCTTC. The full variable domain, its missing parts supplied by reference TRBV5-1 and TRBJ2-1, is KAGVTQTPRYLIKTRGQQVTLSCSPISGHRSVSWYQQTPGQGLQFLFEYFSETQRNKGNFPGRFSGRQFSNSRSEMNVSTLELGDSALYLCASSLVRGSYNEQFFGPGTRLTVL.